This T cell receptor beta chain came from a study of PD-1 blockade in classical Hodgkin lymphoma (dated by TCRdb to the early 2020s). At the level of the whole study: Nivolumab dosing was 3 mg/kg intravenously every 2 weeks, continuing until either disease progression or unacceptable toxicity. A peripheral blood immune signature of response to PD-1 blockade in classical Hodgkin lymphoma was defined using TCR beta sequencing and CyTOF.

The label giving this sample's time point can be read as: cycle 4 day 1 (C4D1), after more than five weeks of nivolumab. Every trial patient had relapsed following autologous stem cell transplantation, and prior brentuximab vedotin exposure was what differed among cohorts A, B and C. A Miltenyi CD4+ T cell isolation kit was used for magnetic negative selection to purify CD4+ T cells from thawed PBMCs. The trial cohort included around 56 patients with relapsed/refractory classical Hodgkin lymphoma, and each patient had a best overall response of complete response, partial response or progressive disease. Trial patients were treated with single-agent nivolumab in the multi-cohort phase II CheckMate 205 trial. An independent review committee assessed best overall response by applying the 2007 International Working Group response criteria. PBMCs from the trial were collected at three points: immediately before nivolumab initiation (C1D1), and during therapy at cycle 2 day 1 and cycle 4 day 1. Peripheral blood was collected in 8 mL Vacutainer Cell Preparation Tubes, from which PBMCs were isolated by centrifugation and then cryopreserved. Purified CD4+ and CD8+ fractions were generated only in cases for which an additional PBMC sample was available. Magnetically labelled cells were removed on LS columns in a quadroMACS separator, and the flow-through was retained as the purified fraction.

Broader findings and caveats from the paper: Baseline diversity similar to that of newly diagnosed patients was observed in trial patients achieving complete response, whereas significantly lower diversity was observed in partial responders and progressors. By C4D1, a significant rise was seen in CD4+ TCR diversity but not in CD8+ TCR diversity (p=0.0027 vs p=0.16), and the rise was most apparent among complete responders (p=0.02). Lower diversity was observed in patients in whom nivolumab was started less than 1 year after ASCT, and these patients were excluded from later analyses so that confounding by immune reconstitution would be avoided. Baseline TCR diversity was reported to be lower in newly diagnosed patients than in healthy donors, and even lower in relapsed/refractory patients. The study covered only a single clinical trial cohort, and the causes of the repertoire differences, possibly disease activity or prior therapy, were still not defined.

Of note for this clone: It lacks a known antigen. The sample holds no much larger clone one base away, and base qualities are not on file.

Genomic DNA was isolated using the Qiagen DNeasy kit from unsorted PBMCs as well as from negatively selected CD4+ and CD8+ fractions. Using primers that anneal to V and J segments, immunoSEQ multiplex PCR amplified the TCR beta CDR3 regions. A synthetic immune receptor repertoire was used to minimize amplification bias, and any remaining bias was removed computationally after sequencing. The paper's processing steps were these. Repertoire diversity was quantified as the Shannon entropy index using custom Python scripts. Unsorted, CD4+ and CD8+ repertoires were analyzed separately, except for combined analyses in which CD4+ and CD8+ sequences were merged in silico. A clone was considered expanded if an increase in frequency of at least 2-fold after treatment relative to C1D1 was found, and a pseudocount of 0.5 was applied to clones undetected at baseline. Singleton clones were defined as clones with 0 or 1 copy at C1D1, and non-singleton clones were defined as clones with 2 or more copies. Clones expanded in unsorted samples were assigned a CD4+, CD8+ or unknown annotation through matching of protein sequences in sorted samples from the same patient. Wilcoxon tests were applied to paired samples to test diversity changes from C1D1 to C4D1. TCRdb mirrors the immuneACCESS table, restricted to in-frame sequences. Some clones are absent from its copies; in checked studies, under half trace to an unresolved V gene, and the reason for the others is unknown. V, J and clone size were drawn from that table, and D and trimming were deduced from the DNA. Within this sample are about 30,000 clones, with about 88% of them counted one time only. Roughly 0.43% of the sample rests with the top ten.

According to the germline V gene, CDR1 reads SGHDT and CDR2 reads YYEEEE. The CDR3, from cysteine to phenylalanine, totals 14 residues. The kept DNA is CDR3 alone, 42 bases in frame from the first base. Trimmed from V: 4 bases; trimmed from J: 0 bases; junction bases lacking a gene match: 3. The rearrangement joined TRBV5-6 to TRBJ1-2, with TRBD1 identical over 7 junction bases. The receptor was derived from a human donor with classical Hodgkin lymphoma. Sequenced material: CD4+ T cells from blood, taken before the fourth cycle of nivolumab. The nucleotide sequence reads TGTGCCAGCAGCCCACAGGGGCCTAACTATGGCTACACCTTC. This gives the protein CASSPQGPNYGYTF.